The 5 T cell receptor beta chains below all came from one sample that was sequenced in a study of T-cell memory formation after mild COVID-19. TCRdb passed the 5' RACE reads through MiXCR, listing each CDR3 protein once. The repertoire has about 190,000 distinct CDR3 sequences, approximately 20% of them found once; the top ten carry approximately 2.4%. The source material was PBMCs or a T cell subset sorted from them (not recorded which). The receptors were sampled from an adult woman who had mild COVID-19 (a few samples of this study predate the infection). Cell type and time point are not known.

This clonotype was found a few times. This chain joins TRBV7-2 and TRBJ2-3; D may be TRBD2 (6 bases). The germline V gene encodes CDR1 SGHTA and CDR2 FQGNSA. With 1 base removed from V and 0 bases from J, the gap between germline ends came to 8 bases. The CDR3 runs to 15 residues. The CDR3, as DNA: TGTGCCAGCAGCTTAGTGGAGGGTAGCACAGATACGCAGTATTTT. This codes for CASSLVEGSTDTQYF. The whole variable domain, filled in from reference TRBV7-2 and TRBJ2-3, reads GAGVSQSPSNKVTEKGKDVELRCDPISGHTALYWYRQSLGQGLEFLIYFQGNSAPDKSGLPSDRFSAERTGGSVSTLTIQRTQQEDSAVYLCASSLVEGSTDTQYFGPGTRLTVL.

This clonotype appeared a few times. The V call is TRBV7-2, the J call TRBJ1-1; D not certain. The CDR3 has 13 amino acids. CDR1 and CDR2 from the germline V gene are SGHTA and FQGNSA. Trimming pared 7 bases from V and 1 base from J, leaving 10 bases between. Here the CDR3 reads CASTQSTNTEAFF. Here the CDR3 DNA reads TGTGCCAGCACGCAATCAACGAACACTGAAGCTTTCTTT.

V and J are TRBV5-1 and TRBJ1-1, with D hard to call. Germline CDR1 and CDR2: SGHRS and YFSETQ. V lost 4 bases, J lost 1 base, and 8 bases lay in between. The CDR3 covers 13 residues. The CDR3 sequence: CASSRLENTEAFF. CDR3 nucleotide sequence: TGCGCCAGCAGCCGCCTGGAGAACACTGAAGCTTTCTTT.

The CDR3, as DNA: TGTGCCAGCAGCGAATTGGACAGCGGCCCTCGTAACTATGGCTACACCTTC. Amino acids: CASSELDSGPRNYGYTF. The chain uses TRBV5-5 and TRBJ1-2; D is possibly TRBD1 (6 bases). The CDR3 length is 17 residues. Between the trimmed V and J ends, which lost 4 bases and 1 base, there was a span of 20 bases. Germline-derived CDR1 and CDR2 are SGHKS and YYEKEE (reference sequence).

This clonotype has just a few counts. This rearrangement joins TRBV18 to TRBJ2-3, with D uncertain. Germline values: CDR1 KGHSH, CDR2 LQKENI. The V and J ends lost 0 bases and 2 bases respectively, with 9 bases between them. The CDR3 extends over 15 amino acids. CDR3 sequence reads: CASSPPTQSTDTQYF. DNA for the CDR3: TGTGCCAGCTCACCACCGACCCAGTCCACAGATACGCAGTATTTT. Full variable domain (rest looked up from reference TRBV18 and TRBJ2-3): NAGVMQNPRHLVRRRGQEARLRCSPMKGHSHVYWYRQLPEEGLKFMVYLQKENIIDESGMPKERFSAEFPKEGPSILRIQQVVRGDSAAYFCASSPPTQSTDTQYFGPGTRLTVL.